The next 21 T cell receptor beta chains were all read from a single sample in a study of CD4 T cells in relation to SARS-CoV-2 and coronaviruses. Some clones are missing from TCRdb's copy, which holds only in-frame ones; the method was immunoSEQ multiplex PCR. The table records approximately 60,000 clones, about 91% of them present only once. The sequenced sample was naive CD4+ T cells from PBMCs. The sample's subset: naive CD4+ T cells isolated by negative enrichment. The receptors were gathered from an adult with COVID-19.

J is TRBJ2-3 and V is TRBV24-1; 9 positions agree with TRBD2. V shed 6 bases, J shed 4 bases, and the junction held 10 bases outside the gene matches. Germline V gene data show CDR1 as KGHDR and CDR2 as SFDVKD. The CDR3 has 16 amino acids. The CDR3 sequence is CATSQKLAGAPDTQYF. CDR3 coding DNA: TGTGCCACCAGTCAGAAGTTAGCGGGAGCCCCAGATACGCAGTATTTT.

Here the CDR3 reads CATSRDRGRFEQFF. The CDR3 DNA sequence: TGTGCCACCAGCAGAGACAGGGGGCGTTTTGAGCAGTTCTTC. The V call is TRBV15, the J call TRBJ2-1, with TRBD1 matching over 8 bases. This CDR3 contains 14 residues. Per germline, CDR1 LNHNV and CDR2 YYDKDF (reference sequence). V lost 0 bases, J lost 9 bases, and 4 bases stayed unmatched.

CDR3 sequence: CASSVGNRGNYGYTF. CDR3 in DNA: TGTGCCAGCAGCGTAGGGAACAGGGGTAACTATGGCTACACCTTC. This chain joins TRBV9 and TRBJ1-2, with TRBD1 matching over 7 bases. This CDR3 spans 15 amino acids. Trimming took 0 bases from V and 1 from J; bases not matched to a gene: 3. Germline CDR1 reads SGDLS; CDR2 reads YYNGEE.

In this sample, this clone turned up once. The chain joins TRBV13 to TRBJ1-6, with 8 bases aligning to TRBD1. The CDR3 totals 14 residues. From germline, CDR1 is PRHDT and CDR2 FYEKMQ (reference sequence). V trimming: 2 bases; J trimming: 9 bases; junction bases outside the gene matches: 3. The DNA of the CDR3 is TGTGCCAGCAGCTTACGGGACAGGAGTTCACCCCTCCACTTT. Its protein is CASSLRDRSSPLHF.

This chain links TRBV28 with TRBJ1-4; TRBD1 matches 8 bases. The germline V gene has CDR1 MDHEN and CDR2 SYDVKM. V gave up 8 bases and J gave up 3 bases; unmatched junction bases: 11. This CDR3 is 16 amino acids long. The CDR3 DNA reads as TGTGCCAGCCGATCGACAGGGGAGTTGGCTAATGAAAAACTGTTTTTT. Its protein is CASRSTGELANEKLFF.

The chain's CDR3 is CASSSYDRDDKNIQYF. The CDR3 DNA is TGCGCCAGCAGCTCCTACGACAGAGATGATAAAAACATTCAGTACTTC. The V and J genes are TRBV4-1 and TRBJ2-4; tentative D call: TRBD1 (5 bases). The CDR3 extends over 16 amino acids. Germline V gene lookup returns CDR1 MGHRA and CDR2 YSYEKL. The ends were cut back, 5 bases at V and 4 bases at J, with 18 bases in the middle.

The rearrangement uses TRBV5-1 and TRBJ1-4; 7 bases fit TRBD1. The germline V gene encodes CDR1 SGHRS and CDR2 YFSETQ. The CDR3 runs 15 residues. V lost 4 bases to trimming and J lost 4 bases; unmatched junction nucleotides: 7. CDR3 DNA: TGCGCCAGCAGCATTGACAGGGCGAGTAATGAAAAACTGTTTTTT. Protein: CASSIDRASNEKLFF.

J is TRBJ2-3 and V is TRBV7-8; 10 bases fit TRBD2. The CDR3 has 16 amino acids. Unmatched junction bases numbered 7, after V lost 5 bases and J lost 2 bases. Germline V gene data show CDR1 as SGHVS and CDR2 as FQNEAQ. CDR3 sequence: CASSHRLAGVTDTQYF. The CDR3 DNA reads as TGTGCCAGCAGCCACCGGCTAGCGGGAGTCACAGATACGCAGTATTTT.

The chain joins TRBV5-1 to TRBJ2-7, with D unresolved. From germline, CDR1 is SGHRS and CDR2 YFSETQ. This CDR3 spans 14 amino acids. Trimming took off 0 bases at V and 2 bases at J, with 9 bases between the two ends. CDR3 in DNA: TGCGCCAGCAGCTTGGGAGTGGAGACCTACGAGCAGTACTTC. Translation: CASSLGVETYEQYF. The full variable domain, its missing parts supplied by reference TRBV5-1 and TRBJ2-7, is KAGVTQTPRYLIKTRGQQVTLSCSPISGHRSVSWYQQTPGQGLQFLFEYFSETQRNKGNFPGRFSGRQFSNSRSEMNVSTLELGDSALYLCASSLGVETYEQYFGPGTRLTVT.

The chain couples TRBV7-9 to TRBJ1-5; D remains ambiguous. V was shortened by 5 bases and J by 5 bases, with 16 bases between the two germline ends. This CDR3 is built from 15 residues. Germline V gene lookup returns CDR1 SEHNR and CDR2 FQNEAQ (reference sequence). The CDR3 coding sequence is TGTGCCAGCAGCGCCCAATGGGGTGGTGATCAGCCCCAGCATTTT. Its protein is CASSAQWGGDQPQHF. The full variable domain, completed using reference TRBV7-9 and TRBJ1-5, is DTGVSQNPRHKITKRGQNVTFRCDPISEHNRLYWYRQTLGQGPEFLTYFQNEAQLEKSRLLSDRFSAERPKGSFSTLEIQRTEQGDSAMYLCASSAQWGGDQPQHFGDGTRLSIL.

V gene TRBV5-1 combines with J gene TRBJ2-2; 7 bases agree with TRBD2. This CDR3 spans 15 amino acids. Looked up from germline, CDR1 is SGHRS and CDR2 is YFSETQ. Trimming at V came to 0 bases and at J to 3 bases, leaving 2 bases not matched to a gene. The DNA of the CDR3 is TGCGCCAGCAGCTTGGGTCTAGCGGACACCGGGGAGCTGTTTTTT. Encoded protein: CASSLGLADTGELFF.

The CDR3 DNA sequence: TGTGCCAGCAGCTTAGCCCAGGGGAGGTCTTACAATGAGCAGTTCTTC. This codes for CASSLAQGRSYNEQFF. The genes are TRBV7-9 and TRBJ2-1, with D possibly called TRBD1 or TRBD2 (6 bases each). Germline CDR1 and CDR2: SEHNR and FQNEAQ (reference sequence). The CDR3 loop spans 16 amino acids. Trimming removed 0 bases from V and 4 bases from J, with 13 bases in between.

This rearrangement joins TRBV9 to TRBJ2-3, with D unresolved. Germline V lookup: CDR1 SGDLS, CDR2 YYNGEE. The germline V and J ends were trimmed by 1 base and 0 bases, with 6 bases remaining between them. This CDR3 is 14 amino acids long. The CDR3 is CASSVSHSTDTQYF. The CDR3 coding sequence is TGTGCCAGCAGCGTATCGCATAGCACAGATACGCAGTATTTT. Full variable domain (outside the CDR3, taken from reference TRBV9 and TRBJ2-3): DSGVTQTPKHLITATGQRVTLRCSPRSGDLSVYWYQQSLDQGLQFLIQYYNGEERAKGNILERFSAQQFPDLHSELNLSSLELGDSALYFCASSVSHSTDTQYFGPGTRLTVL.

The chain is built from TRBV7-2 and TRBJ2-1; 10 nucleotides align to TRBD2. CDR3 length equals 16 residues. Germline CDR1 and CDR2: SGHTA and FQGNSA. The junction had 1 base not matched to a gene; V was cut back by 0 bases and J by 2 bases. CDR3 nucleotide sequence: TGTGCCAGCAGCTTAGCTAGCGGGAGGACCTACAATGAGCAGTTCTTC. It specifies CASSLASGRTYNEQFF.

This chain connects TRBV11-1 to TRBJ2-5; 8 nucleotides match TRBD1. Germline V gene sequence: CDR1 SGHAT, CDR2 FQDESV (reference sequence). The CDR3 sequence is 14 residues long. Trimming removed 1 base from V and 5 bases from J; junction bases left unmatched: 3. DNA of the CDR3: TGTGCCAGCAGCTTAGGGACAGGGCGGGAGACCCAGTACTTC. The encoded protein is CASSLGTGRETQYF.

The chain carries TRBV4-1 and TRBJ1-4; possibly TRBD1 for D (5 bases). CDR3 length equals 18 residues. Trimming cost V 1 base and J 3 bases, with 18 bases left between them. Germline V gene lookup returns CDR1 MGHRA and CDR2 YSYEKL. The CDR3 region is CASSQGIQGTQANEKLFF. As DNA, the CDR3 is TGCGCCAGCAGCCAAGGGATTCAGGGAACCCAGGCTAATGAAAAACTGTTTTTT.

This sequence joins TRBV28 and TRBJ1-1; TRBD1 matches 10 bases. The V segment lost 3 bases and the J segment 4 bases; nucleotides outside the gene matches: 11. Germline lookup yields CDR1 MDHEN and CDR2 SYDVKM. The CDR3 is made up of 17 amino acids. The CDR3 here is CASSFVGTGVFSTEAFF. The CDR3 DNA is TGTGCCAGCAGTTTTGTCGGGACAGGGGTTTTTTCCACTGAAGCTTTCTTT.

This sequence joins TRBV2 and TRBJ2-1; possible D gene TRBD1, 7 bases. This CDR3 region has 16 residues. Germline CDR1 reads SNHLY; CDR2 reads FYNNEI. The V end lost 5 bases, the J end lost 9 bases, and 23 bases lay between the germline ends. This CDR3 is CASSRQGTALGGEQFF. CDR3 nucleotide sequence: TGTGCCAGCAGTCGACAGGGAACTGCCCTGGGAGGTGAGCAGTTCTTC.

There are a few counts of this clone. The V gene is TRBV18, the J gene TRBJ2-2, with D perhaps matching TRBD1 (6 bases). Germline CDR1 KGHSH, CDR2 LQKENI. With 3 bases removed from V and 3 bases from J, the gap between germline ends came to 14 bases. The CDR3 contains 16 residues. The chain's CDR3 is CASSPNPGVDTGELFF. CDR3 DNA: TGTGCCAGCTCACCGAACCCAGGGGTGGACACCGGGGAGCTGTTTTTT.

This sequence joins TRBV19 and TRBJ2-3; possibly TRBD2 for D (5 bases). The CDR3 extends over 14 amino acids. V was cut by 7 bases and J by 1 base, with 12 bases left in between. CDR1 and CDR2 (germline): LNHDA, SQIVND (reference sequence). CDR3 region: CASKQFSGTDTQYF. The CDR3 DNA follows: TGTGCCAGTAAACAGTTTAGCGGCACAGATACGCAGTATTTT. The full variable domain, in which reference TRBV19 and TRBJ2-3 provide the parts outside the CDR3, is DGGITQSPKYLFRKEGQNVTLSCEQNLNHDAMYWYRQDPGQGLRLIYYSQIVNDFQKGDIAEGYSVSREKKESFPLTVTSAQKNPTAFYLCASKQFSGTDTQYFGPGTRLTVL.

J is TRBJ1-1 and V is TRBV18; D call uncertain. CDR3 length: 14 residues. From germline, CDR1 is KGHSH and CDR2 LQKENI. V was cut by 6 bases and J by 3 bases, with 14 bases left in between. CDR3 loop: CASSPISGYTEAFF. The CDR3, as DNA: TGTGCCAGCTCTCCCATCTCCGGGTACACTGAAGCTTTCTTT.